Sequencing of this TCR beta chain was carried out in a study of naive and memory T cell subsets. V shed 5 bases and J 2 bases; nucleotides not matched to a gene: 15. This CDR3 region has 19 residues. From germline, CDR1 is SGHTA and CDR2 FQGNSA. Both TRBC1 and TRBC2 were covered by a beta constant-region primer of two equimolar oligonucleotides. TCRdb reprocessed the UMI-ligation and nested PCR reads with MiXCR, giving one entry per CDR3 protein. Among tens of thousands of distinct CDR3 sequences listed, 13% were seen once. The V and J genes are TRBV7-2 and TRBJ2-3; 11 bases are a match to TRBD2. The TCR originated in a human donor in good health. The sequencing input was central memory CD4+ T cells from blood. The CDR3 bases are TGTGCCAGCAGCCGTTATGTCACCGGGACTAGCGGAAACACAGATACGCAGTATTTT. Its protein is CASSRYVTGTSGNTDTQYF. Variable domain in full (rest from reference TRBV7-2 and TRBJ2-3): GAGVSQSPSNKVTEKGKDVELRCDPISGHTALYWYRQSLGQGLEFLIYFQGNSAPDKSGLPSDRFSAERTGGSVSTLTIQRTQQEDSAVYLCASSRYVTGTSGNTDTQYFGPGTRLTVL.